This TCR beta chain was obtained from a study of cytomegalovirus exposure and HLA in healthy donors. Points from the study as a whole: Despite most TCR sequences being rare, some public TCRs occurred in many donors. Some TCR beta chains (roughly 160 of them) were listed as cytomegalovirus-associated.

In the case of this clone: Its specificity is not known.

TCRdb's table, derived via immunoSEQ multiplex PCR, lists solely in-frame clones and lacks some. The sample gives roughly 150,000 clones, roughly 89% of which show up once; 2.5% to 4% is in the top ten. Germline V gene data show CDR1 as SGHDN and CDR2 as FVKESK. V lost 4 bases to trimming and J lost 9 bases; unmatched junction nucleotides: 4. The CDR3 contains 14 residues. The donors were in the approximately 110-subject validation cohort; that cohort was separate from the roughly 730-subject first cohort. Material for sequencing was PBMCs. The receptor's source is a young woman in good health and CMV-seropositive. The V and J genes are TRBV14 and TRBJ2-1; the match to TRBD2 covers 12 bases. As DNA, the CDR3 is TGTGCCAGCAGCCGCCGGACTAGCGGGACTGAGCAGTTCTTC. Amino acids: CASSRRTSGTEQFF.